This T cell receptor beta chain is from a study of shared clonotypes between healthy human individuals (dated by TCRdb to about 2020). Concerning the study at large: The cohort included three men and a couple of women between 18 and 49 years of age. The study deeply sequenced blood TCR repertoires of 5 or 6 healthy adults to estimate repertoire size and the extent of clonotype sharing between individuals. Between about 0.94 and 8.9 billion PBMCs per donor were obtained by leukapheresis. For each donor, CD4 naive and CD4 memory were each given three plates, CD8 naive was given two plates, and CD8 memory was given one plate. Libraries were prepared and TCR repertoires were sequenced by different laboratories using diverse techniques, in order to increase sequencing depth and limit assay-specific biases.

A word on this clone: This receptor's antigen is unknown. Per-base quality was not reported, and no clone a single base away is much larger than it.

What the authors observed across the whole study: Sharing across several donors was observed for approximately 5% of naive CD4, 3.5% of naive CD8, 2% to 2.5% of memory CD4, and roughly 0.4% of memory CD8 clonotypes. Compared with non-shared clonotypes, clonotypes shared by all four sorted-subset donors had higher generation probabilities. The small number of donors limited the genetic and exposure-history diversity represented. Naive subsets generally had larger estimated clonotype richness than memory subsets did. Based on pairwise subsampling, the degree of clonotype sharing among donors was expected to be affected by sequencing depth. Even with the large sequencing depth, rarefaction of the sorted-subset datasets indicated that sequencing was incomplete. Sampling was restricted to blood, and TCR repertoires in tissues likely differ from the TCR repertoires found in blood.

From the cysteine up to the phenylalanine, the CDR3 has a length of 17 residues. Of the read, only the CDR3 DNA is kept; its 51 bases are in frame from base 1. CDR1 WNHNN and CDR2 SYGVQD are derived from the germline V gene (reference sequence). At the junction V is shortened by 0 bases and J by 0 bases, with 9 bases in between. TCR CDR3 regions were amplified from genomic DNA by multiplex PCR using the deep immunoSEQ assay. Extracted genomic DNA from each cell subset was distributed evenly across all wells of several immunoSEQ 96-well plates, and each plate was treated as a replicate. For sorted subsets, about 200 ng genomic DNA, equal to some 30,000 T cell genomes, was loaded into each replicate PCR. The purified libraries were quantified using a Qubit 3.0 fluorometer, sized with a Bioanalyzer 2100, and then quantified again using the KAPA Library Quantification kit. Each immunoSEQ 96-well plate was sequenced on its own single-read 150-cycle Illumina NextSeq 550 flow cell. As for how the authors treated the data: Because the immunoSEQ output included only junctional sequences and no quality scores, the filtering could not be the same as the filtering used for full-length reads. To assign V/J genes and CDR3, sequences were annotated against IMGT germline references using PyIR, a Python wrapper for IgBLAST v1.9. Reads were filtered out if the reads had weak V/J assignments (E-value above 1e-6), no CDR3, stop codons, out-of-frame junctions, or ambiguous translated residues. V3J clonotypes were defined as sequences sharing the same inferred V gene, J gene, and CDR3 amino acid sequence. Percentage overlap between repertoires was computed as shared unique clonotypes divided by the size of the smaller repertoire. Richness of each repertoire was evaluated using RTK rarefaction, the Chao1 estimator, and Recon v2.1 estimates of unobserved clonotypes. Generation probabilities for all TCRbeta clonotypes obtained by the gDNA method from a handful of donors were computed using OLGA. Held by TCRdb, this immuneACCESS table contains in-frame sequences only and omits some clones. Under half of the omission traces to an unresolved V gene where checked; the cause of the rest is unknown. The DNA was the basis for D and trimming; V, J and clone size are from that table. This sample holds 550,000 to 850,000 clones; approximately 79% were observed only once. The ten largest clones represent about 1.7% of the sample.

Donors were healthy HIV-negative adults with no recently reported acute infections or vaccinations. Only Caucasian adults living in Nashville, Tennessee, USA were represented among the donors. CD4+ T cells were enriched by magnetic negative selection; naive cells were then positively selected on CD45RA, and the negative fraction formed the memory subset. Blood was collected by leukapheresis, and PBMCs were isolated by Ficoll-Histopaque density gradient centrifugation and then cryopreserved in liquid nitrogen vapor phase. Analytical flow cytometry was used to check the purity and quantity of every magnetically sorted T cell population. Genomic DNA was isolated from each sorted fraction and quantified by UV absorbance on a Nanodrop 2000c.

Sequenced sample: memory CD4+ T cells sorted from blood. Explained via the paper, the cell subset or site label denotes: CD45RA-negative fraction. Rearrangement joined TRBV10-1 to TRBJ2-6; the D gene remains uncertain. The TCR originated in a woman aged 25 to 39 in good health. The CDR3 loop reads CASSESGTSSGANVLTF. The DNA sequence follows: TGCGCCAGCAGTGAGTCGGGAACATCCTCTGGGGCCAACGTCCTGACTTTC.